Here is one T cell receptor (beta chain) with its context. Its antigen is still unknown. Nothing much larger sits one base from this clone, and base qualities are not available. This sample is drawn from a study of blood T cell repertoires in COVID-19 (dated by TCRdb to 2019 to 2021). Notes on the research overall: Collaborator samples came from the United States, Italy and Spain and covered acute and convalescent phases of COVID-19. The material from the prospective study consisted of cDNA or gDNA derived from T cells, B-cell-depleted T cells, or PBMCs. Subjects who had been exposed to COVID-19, were actively infected with it, or had recovered from it provided the deeply sampled blood TCRbeta repertoires that made up the dataset. The repertoires were released in a freely available public database meant as a resource for research on the immune response to SARS-CoV-2. Samples were obtained from the ongoing ImmuneRACE study (first 160 participants) and from approximately 1,200 subjects provided by 6 global collaborators. Sample metadata almost always included a de-identified subject ID, COVID-19 status, age in years and sex. Where available, HLA class I and class II types were taken from metadata supplied by the sample provider and were not determined by assay-based typing.

The immunoSEQ Assay, a bias-controlled multiplex PCR, was used to amplify TCRbeta CDR3 regions from genomic DNA. In the source study's methods: The number of nucleated cells in each sample was estimated by amplification of reference gene primers within the assay. To quantify the absolute abundance of each unique TCRbeta CDR3 rearrangement, sequence reads were collapsed and filtered. For each sample, productive Simpson clonality was calculated as the square root of Simpson's diversity index across productive rearrangements. Entries here come from immuneACCESS through TCRdb and include only in-frame sequences with V and J called. Some clones fail to appear in such tables; in the studies checked, an unresolved V gene covers under half of the shortfall, and the cause of the remainder is unknown. D and trimming come from the DNA, and the V and J calls and clone size come from that table. A total of about 200,000 clones appear in this sample, just under 90% of them only once. Of the sample, around 1.3% falls within the top ten clones.

In the prospective study, participants were about 18 to 100 years old, resided in 20 to 30 geographic areas of the United States, and were enrolled through a virtual design. In the prospective study, cohorts were assigned on the basis of participant-reported clinical history obtained from a screening survey and a study questionnaire. For ImmuneRACE Cohort 3, a participant was defined as recovered based on two consecutive negative NP/OP PCR tests, clearance by a healthcare professional, or resolution of symptoms. Mobile phlebotomists in the prospective study collected whole blood, serum and a nasopharyngeal or oropharyngeal swab from every participant. Additional blood draws and questionnaires over an approximately 2-month period could optionally be provided by prospective study participants. Before DNA extraction, blood samples from the prospective study were shipped at room temperature or frozen.

What the authors observed across the whole study: How much clinical and demographic metadata was included differed by source and by participant, and the metadata was provided uncurated.

From the cysteine through the phenylalanine, the CDR3 covers 16 amino acids. Here the CDR3 DNA is all that survives: 48 bases in frame from base 1. V is trimmed back by 7 bases and J by 0 bases, and the junction contains 9 bases that no gene match accounts for. From a lookup of the germline V gene, CDR1 and CDR2 are SQVTM and ANQGSEA. The sequence was collected from a man aged 25 to 45 who had recovered from COVID-19. This sequence uses TRBV29-1 and TRBJ1-3, with TRBD1 matching 10 junction bases. Input material: PBMCs or T cells enriched from blood (not recorded which). The DNA sequence follows: TGCAGCGCATTCTTCCGGGACAGGGGCTCTGGAAACACCATATATTTT. It translates as CSAFFRDRGSGNTIYF.